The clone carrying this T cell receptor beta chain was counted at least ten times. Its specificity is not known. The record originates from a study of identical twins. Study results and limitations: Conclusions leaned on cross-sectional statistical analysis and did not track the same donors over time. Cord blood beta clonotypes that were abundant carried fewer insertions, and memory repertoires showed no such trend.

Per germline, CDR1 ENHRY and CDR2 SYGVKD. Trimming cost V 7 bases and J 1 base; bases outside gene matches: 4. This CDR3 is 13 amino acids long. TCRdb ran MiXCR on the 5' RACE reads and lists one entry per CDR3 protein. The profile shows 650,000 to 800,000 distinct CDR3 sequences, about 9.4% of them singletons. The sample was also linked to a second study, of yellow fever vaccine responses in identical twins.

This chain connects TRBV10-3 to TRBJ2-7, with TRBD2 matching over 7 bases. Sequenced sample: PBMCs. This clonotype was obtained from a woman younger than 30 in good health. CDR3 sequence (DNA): TGTGCCATCACCTCGCGGGGGTCCTACGAGCAGTACTTC. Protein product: CAITSRGSYEQYF.